Following are 9 T cell receptor beta chains from one sample sequenced in a study of cytomegalovirus exposure and HLA in healthy donors. A multiplex PCR was run with 60 Vbeta primers and 13 Jbeta primers. Clones were sequenced by immunoSEQ multiplex PCR, and TCRdb holds only the in-frame ones, with some missing. The table lists over 110,000 clones, around 79% of them singletons. Sequences were obtained from PBMCs. The receptors originated from a female donor in good health and CMV-seronegative.

CDR3 bases: TGTGCCAGCAGTGAACAGGTGACCGGGGAGCTGTTTTTT. As protein: CASSEQVTGELFF. V usage is TRBV25-1 and J usage is TRBJ2-2; D is undetermined. Trimming removed 2 bases from V and 5 bases from J, with 6 bases in between. Germline assignment: CDR1 MGHDK and CDR2 SYGVNS. The CDR3 has 13 residues.

The chain combines TRBV5-6 with TRBJ2-5; D remains ambiguous. Between the trimmed V and J ends, which lost 5 bases and 5 bases, there was a span of 16 bases. Germline CDR1 and CDR2: SGHDT and YYEEEE. This CDR3 comprises 14 residues. This chain's CDR3 is CASSITMRMETQYF. Written as DNA, the CDR3 is TGTGCCAGCAGTATAACAATGAGGATGGAGACCCAGTACTTC.

The J gene is TRBJ2-2, the V gene TRBV5-1, with 7 bases matching TRBD1. The CDR3 contains 13 residues. Germline loops: CDR1 SGHRS, CDR2 YFSETQ. V trimming: 4 bases; J trimming: 6 bases; junction bases outside the gene matches: 3. The CDR3: CASSGTGAGELFF. The CDR3 bases are TGCGCCAGCAGCGGAACAGGGGCCGGGGAGCTGTTTTTT.

The chain couples TRBV28 to TRBJ2-5; TRBD2 agrees at 11 bases. CDR1 is MDHEN, CDR2 SYDVKM, per germline. The CDR3 spans 17 residues. Trimming at V came to 7 bases and at J to 3 bases, leaving 13 bases not matched to a gene. CDR3 nucleotide sequence: TGTGCCAGCACTCCTCACCGGTTGGGACTAGCGGAAGAGACCCAGTACTTC. Encoded protein: CASTPHRLGLAEETQYF. The full variable domain, its missing parts supplied by reference TRBV28 and TRBJ2-5, is DVKVTQSSRYLVKRTGEKVFLECVQDMDHENMFWYRQDPGLGLRLIYFSYDVKMKEKGDIPEGYSVSREKKERFSLILESASTNQTSMYLCASTPHRLGLAEETQYFGPGTRLLVL.

The V call is TRBV6-5, the J call TRBJ2-5, with 7 bases identical to TRBD2. Germline V CDR1 and CDR2: MNHEY, SVGAGI. The CDR3 loop spans 12 amino acids. With 8 bases clipped from V and 5 bases from J, the junction kept 5 bases outside the gene matches. The CDR3 spells CASATGRETQYF. In DNA, the CDR3 is TGTGCCAGCGCCACCGGGAGGGAGACCCAGTACTTC.

The chain joins TRBV7-2 to TRBJ2-7, with 8 bases that match TRBD1. This CDR3 is built from 14 residues. From germline, CDR1 is SGHTA and CDR2 FQGNSA. J gave up 3 bases and V 4 bases, and 5 bases lay outside the gene matches. The CDR3 region has the DNA TGTGCCAGCAGCTCCGGGACAGGATACTACGAGCAGTACTTC. Its translation is CASSSGTGYYEQYF.

V is TRBV5-6 and J is TRBJ1-1, with D tentatively TRBD1 (6 bases). Germline lookup yields CDR1 SGHDT and CDR2 YYEEEE. The CDR3 consists of 13 residues. Trimming left V 3 bases short and J 6 bases short, with 12 bases between. The CDR3 DNA sequence: TGTGCCAGCAGCTATCTACAGGGTCCTGAAGCTTTCTTT. This sequence encodes CASSYLQGPEAFF.

This clone was recorded once. One end of the junction fails to match germline, which may point to a read error. This rearrangement joins TRBV7-9 to TRBJ2-7; D gene uncertain. This CDR3 has 13 residues. The germline gives CDR1 SEHNR, CDR2 FQNEAQ (reference sequence). DNA for the CDR3: TGTTCCAGCAGCTTCCCTTCGTCCTACGAGCAGTACTTC. This sequence encodes CSSSFPSSYEQYF.

The gene calls are TRBV28 and TRBJ1-4; D possibly corresponds to TRBD1 (5 bases). V gave up 2 bases and J gave up 0 bases, with 10 bases separating them. Looked up from germline, CDR1 is MDHEN and CDR2 is SYDVKM. The CDR3 covers 16 residues. CDR3 amino acids: CASSLAGVATNEKLFF. CDR3 nucleotides: TGTGCCAGCAGTTTAGCGGGGGTGGCAACTAATGAAAAACTGTTTTTT.